This note documents a single TCR beta chain sequence. Only one count was recorded for this clone. Which antigen it targets is not known. Base qualities are not recorded, but no much larger clone differs from it by a single base. TCRbeta CDR3 regions were amplified from genomic DNA using the immunoSEQ Assay, a bias-controlled multiplex PCR. Processing in the source paper ran as follows. The number of nucleated cells in each sample was estimated from the amplification of reference gene primers within the assay. To quantify the absolute abundance of each unique TCRbeta CDR3 rearrangement, sequence reads were collapsed and filtered. For each sample, productive Simpson clonality was calculated as the square root of Simpson's diversity index across productive rearrangements. Held by TCRdb, this immuneACCESS table contains in-frame sequences only and omits some clones. Under half of the omission traces to an unresolved V gene where checked; the cause of the rest is unknown. Clone size and the V and J calls come from that table; the DNA yielded D and trimming. The sample records roughly 80,000 clones, around four fifths of which are singletons. Jointly, the top ten make up roughly 27% of the sample.

The sample is drawn from a study of blood T cell repertoires in COVID-19 (dated by TCRdb to the early 2020s). Regarding the research as a whole: Collaborator samples came from the United States, Italy and Spain and covered acute and convalescent phases of COVID-19. The prospective study material was composed of cDNA or gDNA derived from T cells, B-cell-depleted T cells, or PBMCs. A freely available public database, intended as a resource for researchers studying the immune response to SARS-CoV-2, is where the repertoires were released. The dataset comprised deeply sampled blood TCRbeta repertoires from subjects exposed to, actively infected with, or recovered from COVID-19. Where available, HLA class I and class II types were obtained from metadata supplied by the sample provider rather than from assay-based typing. The samples were drawn from the first 160 participants of the ongoing ImmuneRACE study and from under 1,500 subjects provided by 6 global collaborators. Nearly every sample came with metadata listing a de-identified subject ID, COVID-19 status, age in years and sex. Overall study outcomes, separate from this receptor: The quantity of clinical and demographic metadata differed by source and by participant and was supplied without curation.

Collaborating institutions collected whole blood in K2EDTA tubes following their own protocols. For TCRbeta analysis, collaborators shipped samples in one of three forms: frozen whole blood, isolated PBMCs, or DNA extracted from either of those sample types. The CDR3 goes from the cysteine to the phenylalanine over 15 residues. Only CDR3 DNA remains: 45 bases, in frame from the first base. According to the germline V gene, CDR1 reads SGDLS and CDR2 reads YYNGEE. Here V drops 7 bases and J drops 6 bases, and the junction holds 12 bases not matched to any gene. This receptor chain uses TRBV9 and TRBJ2-3, and 9 junctional nucleotides match TRBD2. Sequences were obtained from peripheral blood. This TCR was sampled from a human donor in a cohort sampled during active COVID-19. The nucleotide sequence is given as TGTGCCAGCTCCGTAATCGCGGGGGGGCTGGATACGCAGTATTTT. It translates to CASSVIAGGLDTQYF.